Below, 9 T cell receptor beta chains from the same sample are listed, as sequenced in a study of healthy donors' naive CD4 and CD8 T cells. Starting from approximately 500 ng of total RNA, TCR libraries were made with linear amplification. From the reads, TCRdb called clonotypes with MiXCR, one entry per CDR3 protein. The sample yields approximately 200,000 distinct CDR3 sequences, about 76% seen once. Sequences were obtained from naive CD4+ and CD8+ T cells sorted from blood, pooled from several donors. Receptors originate from a pool of human donors in good health; the sample pools cells from several healthy donors.

This sequence joins TRBV10-3 and TRBJ2-1, with D possibly being TRBD2 (6 bases). CDR1 ENHRY and CDR2 SYGVKD come from the germline V gene. The V end was cut by 0 bases, the J end by 0 bases, with 9 bases between. There are 16 residues in the CDR3. The CDR3 DNA sequence: TGTGCCATCAGTGAGTCGGAGGGGAGCTCCTACAATGAGCAGTTCTTC. This gives the protein CAISESEGSSYNEQFF.

V is TRBV19 and J is TRBJ1-2; no clear D gene. This CDR3 comprises 13 residues. The germline V gene has CDR1 LNHDA and CDR2 SQIVND (reference sequence). Trimming cost V 6 bases and J 4 bases, with 12 bases left between them. The CDR3 protein is CASSATVSYGYTF. CDR3 coding DNA: TGTGCCAGTAGCGCTACAGTGTCCTATGGCTACACCTTC.

DNA of the CDR3: TGCAGTGCTGTTTCATCGTGGAGCCTCCAAAGCACAGATACGCAGTATTTT. This codes for CSAVSSWSLQSTDTQYF. The V and J genes are TRBV20-1 and TRBJ2-3, with unresolved D. This CDR3 region has 17 residues. Germline V gene data show CDR1 as DFQATT and CDR2 as SNEGSKA (reference sequence). Between the trimmed V and J ends, which lost 5 bases and 0 bases, there was a span of 21 bases.

The chain recombines TRBV6-1 with TRBJ1-2; 9 nucleotides line up with TRBD1. There are 14 residues in the CDR3. With 4 bases clipped from V and 2 bases from J, the junction kept 2 bases outside the gene matches. Germline V gene lookup returns CDR1 MNHNS and CDR2 SASEGT. In nucleotides, the CDR3 is TGTGCCAGCAGTGTCGGGACAGGGAACTATGGCTACACCTTC. It codes for CASSVGTGNYGYTF.

The chain carries TRBV6-5 and TRBJ2-7; D unclear. Trimming left V 4 bases short and J 0 bases short, with 13 bases between. Germline V gene data show CDR1 as MNHEY and CDR2 as SVGAGI. The CDR3 covers 15 residues. CDR3 sequence reads: CASSSTGDGSYEQYF. DNA of the CDR3: TGTGCCAGCAGTTCGACTGGCGATGGCTCCTACGAGCAGTACTTC.

This clonotype was counted a few times. The V and J genes are TRBV29-1 and TRBJ1-1; D unresolved. The CDR3 is 12 amino acids. Germline V CDR1 and CDR2: SQVTM, ANQGSEA. The CDR3 protein is CSLTGVGTEAFF. CDR3 nucleotide sequence: TGCAGTCTTACCGGGGTTGGCACTGAAGCTTTCTTT. Using reference TRBV29-1 and TRBJ1-1 for the parts outside the CDR3, the full variable domain is SAVISQKPSRDICQRGTSLTIQCQVDSQVTMMFWYRQQPGQSLTLIATANQGSEATYESGFVIDKFPISRPNLTFSTLTVSNMSPEDSSIYLCSLTGVGTEAFFGQGTRLTVV.

V gene TRBV5-4 combines with J gene TRBJ1-1; no clear D gene. Germline V gene lookup returns CDR1 SGHNT and CDR2 YYREEE (reference sequence). This CDR3 is built from 14 residues. The ends were cut back, 6 bases at V and 4 bases at J, with 16 bases in the middle. CDR3 bases: TGTGCCAGCACACGGTTGGGAGCTCCCACTGAAGCTTTCTTT. Protein sequence: CASTRLGAPTEAFF. Filled out from reference TRBV5-4 and TRBJ1-1, the complete variable domain reads ETGVTQSPTHLIKTRGQQVTLRCSSQSGHNTVSWYQQALGQGPQFIFQYYREEENGRGNFPPRFSGLQFPNYSSELNVNALELDDSALYLCASTRLGAPTEAFFGQGTRLTVV.

V and J are TRBV27 and TRBJ1-1; TRBD1 aligns across 11 bases. The CDR3 spans 16 residues. Germline trimming cut 6 bases from V and 5 bases from J; bases unmatched to any gene: 11. CDR1 and CDR2 (germline): MNHEY, SMNVEV (reference sequence). CDR3 loop: CASSPRTGGMVTEAFF. The CDR3 nucleotides are TGTGCCAGCAGCCCGCGGACAGGGGGCATGGTGACTGAAGCTTTCTTT.

The gene calls are TRBV27 and TRBJ1-5, with D possibly being TRBD1 (6 bases). Germline CDR1 MNHEY, CDR2 SMNVEV (reference sequence). The V gene lost 4 bases and the J gene lost 6 bases, with 22 bases spanning the gap. The CDR3 has 17 residues. The CDR3 spells CASSSKPYTGNGQPQHF. CDR3 bases: TGTGCCAGCAGTTCAAAACCATATACAGGGAACGGTCAGCCCCAGCATTTT.